The present entry profiles one T cell receptor beta chain with its context. The antigen remains unidentified. This specimen belongs to a study of beta chain features in type 1 diabetes. The CDR3 has 12 residues. The germline CDR1 and CDR2 sequences are SQVTM and ANQGSEA. Between the trimmed V and J ends, which lost 7 bases and 7 bases, there was a span of 16 bases. Study-wide findings and caveats: Insertion counts at VDJ junctions were lower in type 1 diabetes patients, who also showed more deletions there. Moderate yet significant TCRB CDR3 shortening was seen in Type 1 diabetes patients in all four CD4+ subsets.

The investigators reverse transcribed all of the isolated RNA, so they sequenced expressed TCRB transcripts. Data came from immunoSEQ multiplex PCR; TCRdb stores just in-frame clones and leaves some out. The data contain about 220,000 clones, about a tenth of them singletons. The chain has TRBV29-1 and TRBJ2-5; D may be TRBD2 (5 bases). The specimen sequenced was central memory CD4+ T cells from blood. The TCR was taken from a man aged 18 to 30 in good health. The CDR3 is CSGWRAGGTQYF. DNA for the CDR3: TGCAGCGGATGGCGGGCCGGTGGGACCCAGTACTTC.